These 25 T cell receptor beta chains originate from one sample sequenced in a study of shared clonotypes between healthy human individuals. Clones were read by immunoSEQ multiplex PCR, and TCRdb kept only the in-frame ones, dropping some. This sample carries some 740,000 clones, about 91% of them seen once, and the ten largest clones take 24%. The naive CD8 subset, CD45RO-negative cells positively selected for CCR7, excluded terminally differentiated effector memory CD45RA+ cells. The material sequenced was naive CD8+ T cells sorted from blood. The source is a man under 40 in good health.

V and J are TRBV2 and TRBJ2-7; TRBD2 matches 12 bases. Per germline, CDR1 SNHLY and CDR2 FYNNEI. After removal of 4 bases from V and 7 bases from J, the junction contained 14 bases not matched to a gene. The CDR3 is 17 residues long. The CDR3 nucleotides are TGTGCCAGCAGTGTCAGGACTAGCGGGATGGTTGGTGGAGAGCAGTACTTC. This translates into CASSVRTSGMVGGEQYF. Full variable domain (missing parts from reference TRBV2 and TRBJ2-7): EPEVTQTPSHQVTQMGQEVILRCVPISNHLYFYWYRQILGQKVEFLVSFYNNEISEKSEIFDDQFSVERPDGSNFTLKIRSTKLEDSAMYFCASSVRTSGMVGGEQYFGPGTRLTVT.

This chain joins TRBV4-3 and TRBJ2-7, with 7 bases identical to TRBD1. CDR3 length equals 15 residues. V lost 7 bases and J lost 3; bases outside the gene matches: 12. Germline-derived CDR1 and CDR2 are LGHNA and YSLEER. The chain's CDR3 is CASTPDREAYYEQYF. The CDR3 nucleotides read TGCGCCAGCACCCCCGACAGGGAAGCTTACTACGAGCAGTACTTC.

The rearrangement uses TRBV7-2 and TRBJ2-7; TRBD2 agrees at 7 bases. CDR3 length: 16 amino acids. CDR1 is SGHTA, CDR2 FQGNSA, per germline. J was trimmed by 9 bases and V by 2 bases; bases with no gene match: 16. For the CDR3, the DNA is TGTGCCAGCAGCTTATCCGCGAGCGGGAACTATGGTGGGCAGTACTTC. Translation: CASSLSASGNYGGQYF.

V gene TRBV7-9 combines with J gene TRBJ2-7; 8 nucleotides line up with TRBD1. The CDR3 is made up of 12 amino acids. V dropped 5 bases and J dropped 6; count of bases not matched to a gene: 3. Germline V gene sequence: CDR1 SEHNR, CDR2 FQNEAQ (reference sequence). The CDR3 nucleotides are TGTGCCAGCAGCAGGGACAGGTCCGAGCAGTACTTC. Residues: CASSRDRSEQYF.

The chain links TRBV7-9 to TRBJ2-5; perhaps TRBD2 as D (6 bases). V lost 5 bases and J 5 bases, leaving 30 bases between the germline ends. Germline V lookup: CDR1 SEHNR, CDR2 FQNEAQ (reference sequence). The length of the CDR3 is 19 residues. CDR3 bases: TGTGCCAGCAGCCCGGAGGGGCTACGACCGGGCGACGAAAGGGAGACCCAGTACTTC. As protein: CASSPEGLRPGDERETQYF.

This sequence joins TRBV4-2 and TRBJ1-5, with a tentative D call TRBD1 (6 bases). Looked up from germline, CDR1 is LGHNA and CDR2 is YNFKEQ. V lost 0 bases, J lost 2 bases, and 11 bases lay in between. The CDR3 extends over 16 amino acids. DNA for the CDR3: TGTGCCAGCAGCCAAGAAGGGGGGGCGGGCAATCAGCCCCAGCATTTT. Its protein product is CASSQEGGAGNQPQHF.

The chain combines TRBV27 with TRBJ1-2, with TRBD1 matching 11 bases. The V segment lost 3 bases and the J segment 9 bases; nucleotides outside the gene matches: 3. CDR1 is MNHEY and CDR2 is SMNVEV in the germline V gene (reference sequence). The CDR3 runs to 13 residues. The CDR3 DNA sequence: TGTGCCAGCAGTTTTGGACAGGGGGCTAGCTACACCTTC. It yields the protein CASSFGQGASYTF.

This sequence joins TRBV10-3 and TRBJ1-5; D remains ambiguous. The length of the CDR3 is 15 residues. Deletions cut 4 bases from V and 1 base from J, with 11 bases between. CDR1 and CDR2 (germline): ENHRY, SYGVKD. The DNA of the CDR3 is TGTGCCATCAGTGGCGGGGATGGGAGCAATCAGCCCCAGCATTTT. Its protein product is CAISGGDGSNQPQHF.

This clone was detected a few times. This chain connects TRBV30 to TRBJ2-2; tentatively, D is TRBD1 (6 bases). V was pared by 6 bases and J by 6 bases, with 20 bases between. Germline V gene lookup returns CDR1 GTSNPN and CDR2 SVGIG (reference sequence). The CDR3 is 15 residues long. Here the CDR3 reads CACGLPFTGPGELFF. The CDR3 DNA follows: TGTGCCTGCGGCCTCCCTTTCACAGGGCCCGGGGAGCTGTTTTTT.

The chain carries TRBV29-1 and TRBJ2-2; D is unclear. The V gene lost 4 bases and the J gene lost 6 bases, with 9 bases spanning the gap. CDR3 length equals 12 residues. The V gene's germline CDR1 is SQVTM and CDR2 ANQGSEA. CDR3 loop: CSVVWQPGELFF. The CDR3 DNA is TGCAGCGTTGTATGGCAGCCCGGGGAGCTGTTTTTT.

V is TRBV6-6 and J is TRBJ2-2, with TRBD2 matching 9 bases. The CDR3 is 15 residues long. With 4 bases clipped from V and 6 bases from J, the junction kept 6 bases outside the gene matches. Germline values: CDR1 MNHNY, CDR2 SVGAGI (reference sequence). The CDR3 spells CASSLAGVTSGELFF. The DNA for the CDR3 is TGTGCCAGCAGTTTAGCGGGAGTTACGTCCGGGGAGCTGTTTTTT.

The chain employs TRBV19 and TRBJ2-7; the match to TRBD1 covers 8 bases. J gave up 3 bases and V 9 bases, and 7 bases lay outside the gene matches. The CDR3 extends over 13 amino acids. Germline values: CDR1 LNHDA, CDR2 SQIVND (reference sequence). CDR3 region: CASKGTGIYEQYF. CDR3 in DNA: TGTGCCAGCAAAGGGACAGGAATCTACGAGCAGTACTTC.

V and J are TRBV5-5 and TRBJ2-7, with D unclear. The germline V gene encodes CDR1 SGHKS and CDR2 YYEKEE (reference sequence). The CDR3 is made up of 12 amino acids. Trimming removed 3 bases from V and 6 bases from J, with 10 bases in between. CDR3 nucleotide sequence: TGTGCCAGCAGCTCGGAGCAAGTCGAGCAGTACTTC. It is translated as CASSSEQVEQYF. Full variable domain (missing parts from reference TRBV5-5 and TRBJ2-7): DAGVTQSPTHLIKTRGQQVTLRCSPISGHKSVSWYQQVLGQGPQFIFQYYEKEERGRGNFPDRFSARQFPNYSSELNVNALLLGDSALYLCASSSEQVEQYFGPGTRLTVT.

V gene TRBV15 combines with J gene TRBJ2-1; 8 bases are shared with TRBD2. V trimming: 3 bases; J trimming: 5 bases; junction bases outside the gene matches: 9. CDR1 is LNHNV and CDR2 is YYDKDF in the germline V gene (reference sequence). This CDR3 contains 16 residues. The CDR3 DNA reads TGTGCCACCAGCAGGGGTCCGGGAGGGCCTGACAATGAGCAGTTCTTC. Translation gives CATSRGPGGPDNEQFF.

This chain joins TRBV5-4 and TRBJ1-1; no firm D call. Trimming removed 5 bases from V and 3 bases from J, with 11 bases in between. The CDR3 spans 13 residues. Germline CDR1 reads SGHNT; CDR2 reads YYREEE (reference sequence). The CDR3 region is CASRSREYTEAFF. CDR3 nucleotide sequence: TGTGCCAGCAGATCGAGGGAATACACTGAAGCTTTCTTT.

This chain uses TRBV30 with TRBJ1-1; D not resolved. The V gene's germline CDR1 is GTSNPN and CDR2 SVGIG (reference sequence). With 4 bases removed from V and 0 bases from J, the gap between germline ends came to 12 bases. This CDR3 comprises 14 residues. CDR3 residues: CAWNSPGMNTEAFF. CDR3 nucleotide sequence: TGTGCCTGGAACTCGCCGGGTATGAACACTGAAGCTTTCTTT.

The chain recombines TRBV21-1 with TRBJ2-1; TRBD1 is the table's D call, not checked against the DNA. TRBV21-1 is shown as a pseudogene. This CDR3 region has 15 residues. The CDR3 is CASSPTGLSYNEQFF. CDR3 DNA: TGTGCCAGCAGCCCGACAGGGTTGAGCTACAATGAGCAGTTCTTC.

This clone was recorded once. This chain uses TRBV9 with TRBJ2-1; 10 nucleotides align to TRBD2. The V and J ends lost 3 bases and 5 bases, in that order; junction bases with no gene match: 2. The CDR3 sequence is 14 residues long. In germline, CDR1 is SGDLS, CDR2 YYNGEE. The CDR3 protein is CASSGAGGDNEQFF. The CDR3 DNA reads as TGTGCCAGCAGCGGAGCGGGAGGGGACAATGAGCAGTTCTTC.

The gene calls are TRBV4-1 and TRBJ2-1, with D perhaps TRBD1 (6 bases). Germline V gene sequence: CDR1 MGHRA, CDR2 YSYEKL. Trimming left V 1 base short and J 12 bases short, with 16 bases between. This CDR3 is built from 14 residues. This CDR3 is CASSQVLRGSGQFF. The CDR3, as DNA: TGCGCCAGCAGCCAAGTTCTCAGGGGCTCTGGGCAGTTCTTC.

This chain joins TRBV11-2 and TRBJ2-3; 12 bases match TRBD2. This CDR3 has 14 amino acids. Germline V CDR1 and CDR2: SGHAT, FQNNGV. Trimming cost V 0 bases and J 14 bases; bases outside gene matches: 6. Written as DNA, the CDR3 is TGTGCCAGCAGCTTAGAACTAGCGGGAGGTGGGCCGTATTTT. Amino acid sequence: CASSLELAGGGPYF. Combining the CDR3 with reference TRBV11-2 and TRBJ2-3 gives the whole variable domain EAGVAQSPRYKIIEKRQSVAFWCNPISGHATLYWYQQILGQGPKLLIQFQNNGVVDDSQLPKDRFSAERLKGVDSTLKIQPAKLEDSAVYLCASSLELAGGGPYFGPGTRLTVL.

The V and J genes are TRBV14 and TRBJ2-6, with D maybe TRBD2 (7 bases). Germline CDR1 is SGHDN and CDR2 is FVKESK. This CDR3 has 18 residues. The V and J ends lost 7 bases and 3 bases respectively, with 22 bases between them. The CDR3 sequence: CASKPRGGPLGGANVLTF. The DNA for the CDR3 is TGTGCCAGCAAACCAAGGGGGGGGCCACTCGGTGGGGCCAACGTCCTGACTTTC.

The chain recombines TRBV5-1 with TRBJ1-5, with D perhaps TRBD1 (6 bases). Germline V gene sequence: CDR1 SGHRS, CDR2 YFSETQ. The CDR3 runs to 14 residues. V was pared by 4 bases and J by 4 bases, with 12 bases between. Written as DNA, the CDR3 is TGCGCCAGCAGCCCGGACAGCACGAATCAGCCCCAGCATTTT. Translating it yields CASSPDSTNQPQHF. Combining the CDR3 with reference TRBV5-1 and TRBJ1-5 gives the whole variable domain KAGVTQTPRYLIKTRGQQVTLSCSPISGHRSVSWYQQTPGQGLQFLFEYFSETQRNKGNFPGRFSGRQFSNSRSEMNVSTLELGDSALYLCASSPDSTNQPQHFGDGTRLSIL.

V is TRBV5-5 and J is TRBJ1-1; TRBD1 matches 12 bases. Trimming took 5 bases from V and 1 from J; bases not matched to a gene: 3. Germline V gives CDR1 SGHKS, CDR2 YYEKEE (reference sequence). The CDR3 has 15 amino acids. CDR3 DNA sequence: TGTGCCAGCAGTAAGGGACAGGGGGCGAACACTGAAGCTTTCTTT. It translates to CASSKGQGANTEAFF.

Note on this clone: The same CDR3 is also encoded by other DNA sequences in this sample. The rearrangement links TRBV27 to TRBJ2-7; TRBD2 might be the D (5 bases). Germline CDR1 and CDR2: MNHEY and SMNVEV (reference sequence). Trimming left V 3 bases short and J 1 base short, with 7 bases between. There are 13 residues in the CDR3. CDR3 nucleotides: TGTGCCAGCAGTTTCGGGGAATCCTACGAGCAGTACTTC. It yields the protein CASSFGESYEQYF.

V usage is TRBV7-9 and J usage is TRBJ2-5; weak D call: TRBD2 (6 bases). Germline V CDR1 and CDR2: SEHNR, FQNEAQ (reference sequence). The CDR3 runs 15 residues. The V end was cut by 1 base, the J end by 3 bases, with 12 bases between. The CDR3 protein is CASSLEKRVEETQYF. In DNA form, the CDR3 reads TGTGCCAGCAGCTTAGAAAAGCGGGTTGAAGAGACCCAGTACTTC.